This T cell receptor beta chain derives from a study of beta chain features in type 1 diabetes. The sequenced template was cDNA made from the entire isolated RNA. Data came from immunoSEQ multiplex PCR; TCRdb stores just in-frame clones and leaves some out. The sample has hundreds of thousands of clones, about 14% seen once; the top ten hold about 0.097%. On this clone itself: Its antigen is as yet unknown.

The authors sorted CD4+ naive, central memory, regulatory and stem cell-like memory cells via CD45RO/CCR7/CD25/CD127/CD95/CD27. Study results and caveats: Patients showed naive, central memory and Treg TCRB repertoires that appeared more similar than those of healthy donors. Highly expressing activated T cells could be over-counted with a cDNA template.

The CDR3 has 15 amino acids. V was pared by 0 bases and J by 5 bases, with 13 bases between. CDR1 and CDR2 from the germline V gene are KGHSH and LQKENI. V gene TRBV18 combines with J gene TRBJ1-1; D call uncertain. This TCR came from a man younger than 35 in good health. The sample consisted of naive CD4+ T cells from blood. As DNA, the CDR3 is TGTGCCAGCTCACCACCGGCAGGAGGGTGGACTGAAGCTTTCTTT. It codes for CASSPPAGGWTEAFF.